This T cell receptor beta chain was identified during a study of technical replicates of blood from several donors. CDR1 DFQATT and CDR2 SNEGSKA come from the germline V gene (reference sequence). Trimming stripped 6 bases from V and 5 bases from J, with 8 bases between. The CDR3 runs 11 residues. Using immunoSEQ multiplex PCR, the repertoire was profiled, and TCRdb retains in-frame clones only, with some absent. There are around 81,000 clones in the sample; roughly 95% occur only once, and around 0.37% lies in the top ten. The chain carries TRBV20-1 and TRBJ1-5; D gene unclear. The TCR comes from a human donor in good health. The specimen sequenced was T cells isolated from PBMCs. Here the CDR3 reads CSARSDQPQHF. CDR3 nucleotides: TGCAGTGCCAGGTCCGATCAGCCCCAGCATTTT.